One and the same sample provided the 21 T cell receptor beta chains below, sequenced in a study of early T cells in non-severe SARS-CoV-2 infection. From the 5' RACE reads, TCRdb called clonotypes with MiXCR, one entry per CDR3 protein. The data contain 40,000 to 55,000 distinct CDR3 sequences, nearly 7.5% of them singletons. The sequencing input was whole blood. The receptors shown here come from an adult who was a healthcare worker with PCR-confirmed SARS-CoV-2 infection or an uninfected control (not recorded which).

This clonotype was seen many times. The DNA for the CDR3 is TGTGCCAGCAGCTTGGGATTGAACACTGAAGCTTTCTTT. Translation gives CASSLGLNTEAFF. V usage is TRBV11-2 and J usage is TRBJ1-1; D not resolved. V lost 3 bases and J 0 bases, leaving 5 bases between the germline ends. The CDR3 has 13 amino acids. CDR1 is SGHAT, CDR2 FQNNGV, per germline.

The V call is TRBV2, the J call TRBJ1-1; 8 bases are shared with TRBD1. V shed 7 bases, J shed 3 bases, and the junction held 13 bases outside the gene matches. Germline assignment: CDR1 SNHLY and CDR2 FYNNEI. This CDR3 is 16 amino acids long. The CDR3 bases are TGTGCCAGCATCCCAGGACAGGGCGCATCCCACACTGAAGCTTTCTTT. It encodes CASIPGQGASHTEAFF.

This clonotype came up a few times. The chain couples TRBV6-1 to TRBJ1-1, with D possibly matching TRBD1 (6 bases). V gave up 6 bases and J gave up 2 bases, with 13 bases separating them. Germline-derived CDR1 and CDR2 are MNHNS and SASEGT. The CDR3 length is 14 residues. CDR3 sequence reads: CASRIGQTNTEAFF. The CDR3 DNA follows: TGTGCCAGCAGAATAGGACAGACCAACACTGAAGCTTTCTTT.

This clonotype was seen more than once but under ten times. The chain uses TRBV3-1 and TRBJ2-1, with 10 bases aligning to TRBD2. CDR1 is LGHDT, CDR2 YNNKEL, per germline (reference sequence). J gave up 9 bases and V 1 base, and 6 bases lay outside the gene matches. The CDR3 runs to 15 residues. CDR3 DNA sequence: TGTGCCAGCAGCCAAGGCCCGACTAGCGGGTTTGAGCAGTTCTTC. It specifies CASSQGPTSGFEQFF.

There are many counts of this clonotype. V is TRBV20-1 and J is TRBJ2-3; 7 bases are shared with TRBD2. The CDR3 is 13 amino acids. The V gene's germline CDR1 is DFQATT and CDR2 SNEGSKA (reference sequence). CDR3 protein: CSSRLAGTDTQYF. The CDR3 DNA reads TGCAGCAGTAGACTAGCTGGCACAGATACGCAGTATTTT.

The CDR3 DNA follows: TGTGCCAACTCCTGGGGGGGAGAGGCAGATACGCAGTATTTT. Amino acid sequence: CANSWGGEADTQYF. This rearrangement joins TRBV12-3 or TRBV12-4 to TRBJ2-3; 7 bases line up with TRBD2. This CDR3 comprises 14 residues. Germline trimming cut 10 bases from V and 4 bases from J; bases unmatched to any gene: 11.

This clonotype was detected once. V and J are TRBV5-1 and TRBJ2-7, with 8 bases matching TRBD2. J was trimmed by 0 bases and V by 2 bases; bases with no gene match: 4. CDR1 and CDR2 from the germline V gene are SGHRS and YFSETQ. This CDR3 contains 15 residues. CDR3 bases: TGCGCCAGCAGCTTTAGCGGGGACCGCTCCTACGAGCAGTACTTC. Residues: CASSFSGDRSYEQYF.

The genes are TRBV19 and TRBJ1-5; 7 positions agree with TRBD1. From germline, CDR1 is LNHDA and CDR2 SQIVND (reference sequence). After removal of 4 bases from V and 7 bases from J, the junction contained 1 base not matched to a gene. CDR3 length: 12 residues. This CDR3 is CASSRQGQPQHF. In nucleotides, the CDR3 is TGTGCCAGTAGTAGACAGGGCCAGCCCCAGCATTTT.

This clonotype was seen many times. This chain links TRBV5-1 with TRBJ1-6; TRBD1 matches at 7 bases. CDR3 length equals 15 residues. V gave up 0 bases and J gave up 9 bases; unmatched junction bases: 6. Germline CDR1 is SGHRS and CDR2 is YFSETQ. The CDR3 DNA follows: TGCGCCAGCAGCTTGGGTTGGGACAGCTTTTCACCCCTCCACTTT. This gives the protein CASSLGWDSFSPLHF.

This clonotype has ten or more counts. The CDR3 sequence is CASEGASYNEQFF. CDR3 DNA: TGTGCCAGCGAGGGGGCTTCCTACAATGAGCAGTTCTTC. V is TRBV6-2 or TRBV6-3 and J is TRBJ2-1; TRBD1 agrees at 7 bases. J lost 1 base, V lost 8 bases, and 2 bases had no gene match. Looked up from germline, CDR1 is MNHEY and CDR2 is SVGEGT. This CDR3 comprises 13 residues.

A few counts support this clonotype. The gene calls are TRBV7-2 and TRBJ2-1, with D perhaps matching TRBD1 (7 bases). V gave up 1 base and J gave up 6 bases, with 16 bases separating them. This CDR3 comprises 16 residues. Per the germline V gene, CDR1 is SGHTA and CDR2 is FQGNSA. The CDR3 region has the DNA TGTGCCAGCAGCTTAGTGGGGCAGGGGGGAACCAATGAGCAGTTCTTC. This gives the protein CASSLVGQGGTNEQFF.

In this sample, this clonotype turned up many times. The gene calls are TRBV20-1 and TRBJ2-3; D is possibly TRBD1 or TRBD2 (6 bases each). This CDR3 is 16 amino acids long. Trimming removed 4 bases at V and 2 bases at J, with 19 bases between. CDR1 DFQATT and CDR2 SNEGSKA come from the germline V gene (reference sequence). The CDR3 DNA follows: TGCAGTGCTAACCGACGGGGGCCGGACACCACAGATACGCAGTATTTT. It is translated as CSANRRGPDTTDTQYF.

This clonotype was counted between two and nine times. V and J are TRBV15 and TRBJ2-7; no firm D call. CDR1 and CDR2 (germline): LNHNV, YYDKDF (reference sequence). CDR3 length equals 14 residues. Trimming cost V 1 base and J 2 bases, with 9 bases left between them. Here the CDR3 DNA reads TGTGCCACCAGCAGAGGATTAGGACCCTACGAGCAGTACTTC. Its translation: CATSRGLGPYEQYF.

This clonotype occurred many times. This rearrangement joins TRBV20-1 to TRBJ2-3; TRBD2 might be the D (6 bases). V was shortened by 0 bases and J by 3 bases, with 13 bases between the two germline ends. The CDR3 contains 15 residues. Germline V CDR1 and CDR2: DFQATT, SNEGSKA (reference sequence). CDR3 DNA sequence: TGCAGTGCTAGAGAACCGGGAGCTCGGACAGATACGCAGTATTTT. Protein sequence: CSAREPGARTDTQYF.

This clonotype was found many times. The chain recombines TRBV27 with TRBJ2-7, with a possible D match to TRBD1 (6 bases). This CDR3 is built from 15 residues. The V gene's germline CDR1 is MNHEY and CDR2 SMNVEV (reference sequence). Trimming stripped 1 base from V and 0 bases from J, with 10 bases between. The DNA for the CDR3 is TGTGCCAGCAGTTTATTGCAGGGGTCCTCCTACGAGCAGTACTTC. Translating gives CASSLLQGSSYEQYF.

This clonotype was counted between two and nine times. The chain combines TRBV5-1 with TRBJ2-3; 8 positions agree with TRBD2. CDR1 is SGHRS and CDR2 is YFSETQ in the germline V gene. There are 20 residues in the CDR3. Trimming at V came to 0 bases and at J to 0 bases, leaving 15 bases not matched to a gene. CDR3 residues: CASSLVVFVAGTTSTDTQYF. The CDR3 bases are TGCGCCAGCAGCTTGGTGGTTTTCGTAGCGGGGACGACTAGCACAGATACGCAGTATTTT.

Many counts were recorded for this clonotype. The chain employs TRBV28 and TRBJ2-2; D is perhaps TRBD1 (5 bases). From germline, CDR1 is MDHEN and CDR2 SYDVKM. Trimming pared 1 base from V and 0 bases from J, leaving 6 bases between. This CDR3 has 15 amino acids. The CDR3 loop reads CASSLLGANTGELFF. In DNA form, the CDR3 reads TGTGCCAGCAGTTTATTAGGGGCGAACACCGGGGAGCTGTTTTTT.

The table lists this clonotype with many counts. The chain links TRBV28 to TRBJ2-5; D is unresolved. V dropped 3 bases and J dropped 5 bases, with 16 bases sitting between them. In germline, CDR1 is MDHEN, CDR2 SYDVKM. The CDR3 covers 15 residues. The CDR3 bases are TGTGCCAGCAGTTTGATGGGGTGGGCTATGGAGACCCAGTACTTC. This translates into CASSLMGWAMETQYF.

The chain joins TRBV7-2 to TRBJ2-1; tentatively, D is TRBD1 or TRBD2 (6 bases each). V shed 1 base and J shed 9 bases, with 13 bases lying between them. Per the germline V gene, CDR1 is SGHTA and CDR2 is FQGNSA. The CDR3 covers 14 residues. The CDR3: CASSLVKGGGEQFF. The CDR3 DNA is TGTGCCAGCAGCTTAGTGAAGGGGGGCGGTGAGCAGTTCTTC.

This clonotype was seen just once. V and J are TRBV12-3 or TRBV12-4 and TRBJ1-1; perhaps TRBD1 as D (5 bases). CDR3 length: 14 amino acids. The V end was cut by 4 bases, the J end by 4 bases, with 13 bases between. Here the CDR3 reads CASSSGLAFTEAFF. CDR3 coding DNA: TGTGCCAGCAGTTCGGGGCTGGCTTTCACTGAAGCTTTCTTT.

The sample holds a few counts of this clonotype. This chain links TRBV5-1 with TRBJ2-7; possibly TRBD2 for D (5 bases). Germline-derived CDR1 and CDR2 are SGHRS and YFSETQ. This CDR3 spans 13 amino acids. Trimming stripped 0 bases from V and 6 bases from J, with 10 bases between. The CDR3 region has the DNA TGCGCCAGCAGCTTGGAAGCCGGGATCGAGCAGTACTTC. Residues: CASSLEAGIEQYF.